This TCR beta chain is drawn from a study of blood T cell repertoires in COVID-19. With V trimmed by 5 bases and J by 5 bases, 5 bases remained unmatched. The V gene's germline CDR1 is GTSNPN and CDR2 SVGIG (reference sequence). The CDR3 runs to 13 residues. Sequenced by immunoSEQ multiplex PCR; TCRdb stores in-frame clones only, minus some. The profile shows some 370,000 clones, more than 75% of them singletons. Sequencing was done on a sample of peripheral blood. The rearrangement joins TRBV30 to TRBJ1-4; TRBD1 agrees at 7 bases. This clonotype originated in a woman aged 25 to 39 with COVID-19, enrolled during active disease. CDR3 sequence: CAWSTGSNEKLFF. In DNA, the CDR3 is TGTGCCTGGTCGACAGGGTCCAATGAAAAACTGTTTTTT.